The text below deals with one TCR beta chain. The target of this receptor is not known. Per-base qualities were not stored, and no clone one base away is much larger. The collaborating institutions used their own protocols to collect whole blood in K2EDTA tubes. For TCRbeta analysis, collaborators shipped samples as frozen whole blood, isolated PBMCs, or DNA extracted from either of those sample types. This sample is drawn from a study of blood T cell repertoires in COVID-19 (dated by TCRdb to about 2020). Study-wide context: Collaborator samples came from the United States, Italy and Spain and covered acute and convalescent phases of COVID-19. The prospective study material was composed of cDNA or gDNA derived from T cells, B-cell-depleted T cells, or PBMCs. Deeply sampled blood TCRbeta repertoires from subjects exposed to, actively infected with, or recovered from COVID-19 were included in the dataset. The repertoires were released in a freely available public database intended as a resource for research on the immune response to SARS-CoV-2. The samples were drawn from two sources: the first 160 participants of the ongoing ImmuneRACE study, and about 1,300 subjects contributed by 6 global collaborators. Nearly every sample came with metadata listing a de-identified subject ID, COVID-19 status, age in years and sex. Where HLA class I and class II types were available, the types were taken from metadata supplied by the sample provider, not from assay-based typing. Broad study findings and their caveats: Clinical and demographic metadata were provided uncurated, with the amount varying by source and participant.

TCRbeta CDR3 regions were amplified from genomic DNA by means of the immunoSEQ Assay, a bias-controlled multiplex PCR. In the paper's pipeline: The number of nucleated cells in each sample was estimated from the amplification of reference gene primers within the assay. Sequence reads were collapsed and filtered to measure the absolute abundance of every unique TCRbeta CDR3 rearrangement. For each sample, productive Simpson clonality was calculated as the square root of Simpson's diversity index over productive rearrangements. In its TCRdb copy, this immuneACCESS table keeps in-frame sequences only and misses some clones. Where compared with another copy, unresolved V genes explain less than half of these, and the others have no known cause. The DNA gave D and trimming, while V, J and clone size come from that table. This sample comprises 150,000 to 160,000 clones, over 60% of them detected only once. The leading ten clones occupy roughly 1.7% of the sample.

The sequencing sample was made of peripheral blood. The TCR comes from an older man with acute or convalescent COVID-19.

For the CDR3, the sequence is CASSMIAGGYQETQYF. The nucleotides read TGTGCCAGTAGTATGATCGCGGGGGGGTACCAAGAGACCCAGTACTTC. This chain is built from TRBV19 and TRBJ2-5, with TRBD2 identical over 9 junction bases. CDR1 and CDR2 were assigned from the germline V gene (reference sequence) as LNHDA and SQIVND. V is trimmed back by 3 bases and J by 0 bases, and the junction contains 5 bases that no gene match accounts for. Including cysteine and phenylalanine, the CDR3 has 16 amino acids. Left in the record is the CDR3 DNA by itself, 48 bases read in frame from the first base.